This T cell receptor (beta chain) was sequenced during a study of blood T cells in healthy people across ages. The CDR3 has 16 residues. Germline V lookup: CDR1 SQVTM, CDR2 ANQGSEA. After removal of 3 bases from V and 5 bases from J, the junction contained 12 bases not matched to a gene. Extractions gave at least 5 micrograms of total RNA per sample. Concerning this clonotype itself: What it binds is not known.

Study findings and constraints: Donor CMV status, an unknown factor, possibly confounded changes in expanded clonotypes.

With a J-beta primer mix and a sample-barcoded 5' primer, a second PCR ran about 6 to 11 cycles. Each CDR3 protein is one row after TCRdb ran MiXCR on the 5' RACE reads. Here the sample spans about 680,000 distinct CDR3 sequences, around half being singletons. Material for sequencing was blood. V and J are TRBV29-1 and TRBJ2-5; TRBD2 aligns across 10 bases. The TCR sequence derives from a woman between 55 and 75 years old in good health. CDR3 in DNA: TGCAGCGTTGACGACTGGCCTAGCGGGAGTGTCGAGACCCAGTACTTC. Amino acid sequence: CSVDDWPSGSVETQYF.